Included here is one T cell receptor (beta chain) sequence, with context. As yet, its antigen is unknown. The CDR3 loop spans 16 amino acids. Germline CDR1 reads MNHEY; CDR2 reads SMNVEV (reference sequence). V was pared by 4 bases and J by 0 bases, with 13 bases between. Assembly of TCR beta libraries relied on iRepertoire HTBI primers together with Arm-PCR of CDR3 regions. In the source study's methods: Overall, samples carried roughly 60 TRBV and some 15 TRBJ segments. One entry per CDR3 protein results from TCRdb running MiXCR on the multiplex PCR reads. Clone size and V and J calls follow TCRdb, not the original study. This sample has 400,000 to 550,000 distinct CDR3 sequences, with 16% found just once. The time point was: newly diagnosed GD, antithyroid drugs for less than 3 months. Construction of the TCR library relied on RNA isolated from PBMCs. American Thyroid Association guidelines defined Graves' disease diagnosis.

These data belong to a study of regulatory T cells in long-lasting Graves disease. Study conclusions and caveats: TRBV28, TRBJ1-2 and TRBJ2-5 were favored in persistent disease.

A further study also used this sample, focusing on T cells in Graves' hyperthyroidism and ophthalmopathy. This second study says: HTBI primers drove first-round RT-PCR of the TCR CDR3.

The TCR was taken from a woman younger than 35 with Graves disease. The specimen comprised peripheral blood mononuclear cells (PBMCs), sampled at new diagnosis, from a patient treated with antithyroid drugs. This rearrangement joins TRBV27 to TRBJ1-3; weak D call: TRBD1 (6 bases). CDR3 protein: CASSSTGGSSGNTIYF. CDR3 DNA: TGTGCCAGCAGTTCGACAGGTGGATCCTCTGGAAACACCATATATTTT.